Sequencing of this T cell receptor (beta chain) was carried out in a study of T cell responses to AZD1222 COVID-19 vaccine. A remark on this clone: Its antigen is currently unknown.

Method: immunoSEQ multiplex PCR; TCRdb's copy keeps in-frame clones and lacks some. The sample lists about 120,000 clones; about 92% were seen once. Study-wide results and caveats: Just a handful of people given AZD1222 tested seropositive at baseline. The study found Spike-specific TCR breadth and depth rose after two AZD1222 doses. Among vaccine-associated CD4 TCRs, coverage spanned spike, with dominance at 160-218 and 743-854. Repertoire sampling occurred only after the peak T cell response.

This material consisted of peripheral blood, taken on day 0 of AZD1222 vaccination. This receptor was identified in an adult in good health.

CDR3 amino acids: CASSSGTAGVGWDTEAFF. The CDR3 nucleotides are TGCGCCAGCAGCTCCGGGACGGCGGGGGTCGGTTGGGACACTGAAGCTTTCTTT. V and J are TRBV5-1 and TRBJ1-1, with D perhaps TRBD1 (5 bases). Germline lookup yields CDR1 SGHRS and CDR2 YFSETQ. This CDR3 region has 18 residues. Trimming shortened V by 3 bases and J by 3 bases, and 24 bases separated the two germline ends. Based on the CDR3 plus reference TRBV5-1 and TRBJ1-1, the full variable domain is KAGVTQTPRYLIKTRGQQVTLSCSPISGHRSVSWYQQTPGQGLQFLFEYFSETQRNKGNFPGRFSGRQFSNSRSEMNVSTLELGDSALYLCASSSGTAGVGWDTEAFFGQGTRLTVV.